The rows below give T cell receptor beta chains drawn from one sample of a study of cytomegalovirus exposure and HLA in healthy donors. Profiled with immunoSEQ multiplex PCR; TCRdb holds only in-frame clones, not every one. The data contain roughly 100,000 clones, about 79% of them singletons. The sample taken for sequencing was PBMCs. The receptors shown here come from a man aged 60 to 75 in good health and CMV-seropositive. The CDR3 runs from the conserved cysteine through the conserved F or W.

V gene: TRBV29-1; J gene: TRBJ2-2; CDR3 protein: CSAKQGSNTGELFF
V gene: TRBV18; J gene: TRBJ2-2; CDR3 protein: CASSLPGHSNTGELFF
V gene: TRBV9; J gene: TRBJ2-1; CDR3 protein: CASSPQTIYNEQFF
V gene: TRBV7-2; J gene: TRBJ2-6; CDR3 protein: CASSLVGRAVAGANVLTF
V gene: TRBV5-1; J gene: TRBJ2-2; CDR3 protein: CASSFPGRTGELFF
V gene: TRBV19; J gene: TRBJ1-1; CDR3 protein: CASKDGGNTEAFF
V gene: TRBV12-5; J gene: TRBJ1-1; CDR3 protein: CASAVTGPNTEAFF
V gene: TRBV19; J gene: TRBJ2-7; CDR3 protein: CASSIEGAPGYEQYF
V gene: TRBV7-9; J gene: TRBJ2-2; CDR3 protein: CASSGRPSEAGELFF
V gene: TRBV2; J gene: TRBJ1-1; CDR3 protein: CASSLPGHSAEAFF
V gene: TRBV6-1; J gene: TRBJ2-1; CDR3 protein: CASSAGGAGRDEQFF
V gene: TRBV27; J gene: TRBJ2-6; CDR3 protein: CASSPSEPGANVLTF
V gene: TRBV2; J gene: TRBJ1-6; CDR3 protein: CASSLQGGLPPLHF
V gene: TRBV13; J gene: TRBJ2-7; CDR3 protein: CASSTTGERDEQYF
V gene: TRBV7-3; J gene: TRBJ1-1; CDR3 protein: CASSASGGLNTEAFF
V gene: TRBV5-1; J gene: TRBJ1-5; CDR3 protein: CVSSSGQGYNQPQHF
V gene: TRBV5-4; J gene: TRBJ2-7; CDR3 protein: CASSHNRDYEQYF
V gene: TRBV27; J gene: TRBJ2-3; CDR3 protein: CASSPGLAGGADTQYF
V gene: TRBV7-9; J gene: TRBJ2-5; CDR3 protein: CASSSEHPLNQETQYF
V gene: TRBV19; J gene: TRBJ1-5; CDR3 protein: CASSIGRGGQPQHF
V gene: TRBV9; J gene: TRBJ2-1; CDR3 protein: CASSVVTSGGQSSYNEQFF
V gene: TRBV5-4; J gene: TRBJ2-7; CDR3 protein: CASSLGGQGASSYEQYF
V gene: TRBV5-3; J gene: TRBJ2-1; CDR3 protein: CASSLGSGNNEQFF
V gene: TRBV18; J gene: TRBJ2-1; CDR3 protein: CASSPLGGSSYNEQFF
V gene: TRBV11-2; J gene: TRBJ2-1; CDR3 protein: CASSLDQRGVNEQFF
V gene: TRBV5-5; J gene: TRBJ2-7; CDR3 protein: CASSPTGYEQYF
V gene: TRBV7-2; J gene: TRBJ2-7; CDR3 protein: CASSDRTGRYEQYF
V gene: TRBV6-5; J gene: TRBJ2-7; CDR3 protein: CASSSRDRGSYEQYF
V gene: TRBV7-2; J gene: TRBJ2-1; CDR3 protein: CASSLTSGGGEQFF